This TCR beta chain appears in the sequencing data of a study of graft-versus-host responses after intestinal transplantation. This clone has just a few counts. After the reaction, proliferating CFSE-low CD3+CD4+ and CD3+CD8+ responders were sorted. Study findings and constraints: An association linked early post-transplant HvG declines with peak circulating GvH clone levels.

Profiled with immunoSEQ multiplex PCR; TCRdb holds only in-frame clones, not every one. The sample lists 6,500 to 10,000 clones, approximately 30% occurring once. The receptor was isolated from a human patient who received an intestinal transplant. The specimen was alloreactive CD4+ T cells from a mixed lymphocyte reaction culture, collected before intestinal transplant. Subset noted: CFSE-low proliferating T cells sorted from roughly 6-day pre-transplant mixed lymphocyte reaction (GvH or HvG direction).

CDR3 sequence reads: CASSSGHFYTDTQYF. Here the CDR3 DNA reads TGTGCCAGCAGCTCCGGACATTTTTACACAGATACGCAGTATTTT. The chain joins TRBV11-2 to TRBJ2-3, with D possibly being TRBD1 (5 bases). Trimming took off 4 bases at V and 2 bases at J, with 13 bases between the two ends. Germline V gene data show CDR1 as SGHAT and CDR2 as FQNNGV. The CDR3 consists of 15 residues.